The present T cell receptor (beta chain) was sequenced within a study of blood T cell repertoires in COVID-19. Study background: The United States, Italy and Spain were the sources of the acute and convalescent COVID-19 samples. The analysed material was cDNA or gDNA that came from T cells, B-cell-depleted T cells, or PBMCs.

This clone has a handful of counts. V lost 3 bases and J 0 bases, leaving 9 bases between the germline ends. Germline values: CDR1 SGHTA, CDR2 FQGNSA. This CDR3 comprises 15 residues. Original analysis: Reference gene primer amplification gave nucleated cell count estimates. Only in-frame clones appear in the TCRdb table, and some are missing; sequencing was by immunoSEQ multiplex PCR. Clone size and the V and J calls come from that table; the DNA yielded D and trimming. The profile shows 390,000 or so clones, 86% of them singletons. The chain has TRBV7-2 and TRBJ1-5; TRBD1 might be the D (5 bases). Sequencing input: peripheral blood. This receptor was obtained from a woman in her 30s with active or convalescent COVID-19. In DNA, the CDR3 is TGTGCCAGCAGCTTGGGGCTTAATAGCAATCAGCCCCAGCATTTT. It translates to CASSLGLNSNQPQHF. The variable domain in full, with the rest retrieved from reference TRBV7-2 and TRBJ1-5, is GAGVSQSPSNKVTEKGKDVELRCDPISGHTALYWYRQSLGQGLEFLIYFQGNSAPDKSGLPSDRFSAERTGGSVSTLTIQRTQQEDSAVYLCASSLGLNSNQPQHFGDGTRLSIL.